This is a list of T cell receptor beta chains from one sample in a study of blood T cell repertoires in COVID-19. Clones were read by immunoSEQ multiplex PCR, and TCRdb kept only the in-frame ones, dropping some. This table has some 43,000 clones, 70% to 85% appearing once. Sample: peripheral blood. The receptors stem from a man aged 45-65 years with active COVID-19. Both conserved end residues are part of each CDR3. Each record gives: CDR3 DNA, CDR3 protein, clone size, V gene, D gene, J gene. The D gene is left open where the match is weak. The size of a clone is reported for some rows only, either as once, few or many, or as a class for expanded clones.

CDR3nt: TGTGCCAGCACGGGATTGGGGGGAACCCAGTACTTC
CDR3aa: CASTGLGGTQYF
abundance: NA
v_gene: TRBV2
d_gene: NA
j_gene: TRBJ2-5

CDR3nt: TGTGCCAGCAGGGGTACAGGGTGGAACTCCTACGAGCAGTACTTC
CDR3aa: CASRGTGWNSYEQYF
abundance: NA
v_gene: TRBV2
d_gene: NA
j_gene: TRBJ2-7

CDR3nt: TGCGCCAGCAGGGGGACAGGGCTCTATGGCTACACCTTC
CDR3aa: CASRGTGLYGYTF
abundance: NA
v_gene: TRBV10-2
d_gene: TRBD1
j_gene: TRBJ1-2

CDR3nt: TGCAGCGTGGACAGGGGGGGCTATGGCTACACCTTC
CDR3aa: CSVDRGGYGYTF
abundance: NA
v_gene: TRBV29-1
d_gene: TRBD1
j_gene: TRBJ1-2

CDR3nt: TGTGCCAGCAGTTACCCGGGACAGGGGACCTATGGCTACACCTTC
CDR3aa: CASSYPGQGTYGYTF
abundance: medium-sized
v_gene: TRBV6-6
d_gene: TRBD1
j_gene: TRBJ1-2

CDR3nt: TGTGCCACCCCAGTCCGATCCGTGGGGGGAACTAATGAAAAACTGTTTTTT
CDR3aa: CATPVRSVGGTNEKLFF
abundance: few
v_gene: TRBV24-1
d_gene: NA
j_gene: TRBJ1-4

CDR3nt: TGTGCCAGCAGCTTGGGAACGGGGGGAGGCGTAGGGAGCAATCAGCCCCAGCATTTT
CDR3aa: CASSLGTGGGVGSNQPQHF
abundance: once
v_gene: TRBV7-6
d_gene: NA
j_gene: TRBJ1-5

CDR3nt: TGCGCCAGCAATTCACAGGGTATGACTGAAGCTTTCTTT
CDR3aa: CASNSQGMTEAFF
abundance: NA
v_gene: TRBV10-1
d_gene: NA
j_gene: TRBJ1-1

CDR3nt: TGCAGCGTTCGGACAGGGTGGAATTCACCCCTCCACTTT
CDR3aa: CSVRTGWNSPLHF
abundance: NA
v_gene: TRBV29-1
d_gene: TRBD1
j_gene: TRBJ1-6

CDR3nt: TGTGCCAGCAGTCGTGGGACAGCCACAGATACGCAGTATTTT
CDR3aa: CASSRGTATDTQYF
abundance: NA
v_gene: TRBV28
d_gene: TRBD1
j_gene: TRBJ2-3

CDR3nt: TGTGCCAGCAGCTTGGAAGTGAGGACAGTCCAAGAGACCCAGTACTTC
CDR3aa: CASSLEVRTVQETQYF
abundance: once
v_gene: TRBV5-5
d_gene: NA
j_gene: TRBJ2-5

CDR3nt: TGTGCCAGCAGGCCGGGACAGGGAAGATCACCCCTCCACTTT
CDR3aa: CASRPGQGRSPLHF
abundance: NA
v_gene: TRBV28
d_gene: TRBD1
j_gene: TRBJ1-6

CDR3nt: TGTGCCAGCAGTTTAAACTCGGGGGGCGTAGGAATGAACACTGAAGCTTTCTTT
CDR3aa: CASSLNSGGVGMNTEAFF
abundance: NA
v_gene: TRBV27
d_gene: NA
j_gene: TRBJ1-1

CDR3nt: TGTGCCAGCAGACACAGATACACCGGGGAGCTGTTTTTT
CDR3aa: CASRHRYTGELFF
abundance: NA
v_gene: TRBV7-9
d_gene: NA
j_gene: TRBJ2-2

CDR3nt: TGCGCCAGCAGCGCGGGACAGGTGAGCTCCTACGAGCAGTACTTC
CDR3aa: CASSAGQVSSYEQYF
abundance: NA
v_gene: TRBV4-3
d_gene: TRBD1
j_gene: TRBJ2-7

CDR3nt: TGTGCCAGCAGTTATGGAGGGCAGGGACAAGAGACCCAGTACTTC
CDR3aa: CASSYGGQGQETQYF
abundance: once
v_gene: TRBV6-6
d_gene: NA
j_gene: TRBJ2-5

CDR3nt: TGTGCCAGCAGTGACCGCTATGGCTACACCTTC
CDR3aa: CASSDRYGYTF
abundance: NA
v_gene: TRBV2
d_gene: NA
j_gene: TRBJ1-2